The entry below gives a single T cell receptor (beta chain) sequence along with its context. This sample stems from a study of cytomegalovirus exposure and HLA in healthy donors. A multiplex PCR was run with 60 Vbeta primers and 13 Jbeta primers. The repertoire was sequenced with immunoSEQ multiplex PCR; TCRdb's copy has only in-frame clones and lacks some. This sample yields some 190,000 clones, of which roughly four fifths are seen a single time; roughly 2% belongs to the top ten. Material for sequencing was PBMCs. The TCR originated in a young woman in good health and CMV-seropositive.

The CDR3 spells CASSLPDARLEQYF. DNA of the CDR3: TGTGCCAGCAGCCTTCCCGATGCGAGGCTCGAGCAGTACTTC. J is TRBJ2-7 and V is TRBV5-4; D is ambiguous. This CDR3 is 14 amino acids long. Trimming shortened V by 4 bases and J by 6 bases, and 17 bases separated the two germline ends. Germline CDR1 is SGHNT and CDR2 is YYREEE (reference sequence). Combining the CDR3 with reference TRBV5-4 and TRBJ2-7 gives the whole variable domain ETGVTQSPTHLIKTRGQQVTLRCSSQSGHNTVSWYQQALGQGPQFIFQYYREEENGRGNFPPRFSGLQFPNYSSELNVNALELDDSALYLCASSLPDARLEQYFGPGTRLTVT.